This entry is about one TCR beta chain. Its antigen is unknown. This sample was included in a study of regulatory and conventional T cells in RAG deficiency. Whole-study findings and limits: Shannon entropy was markedly lower and Simpson indices higher in RAG-deficient patients than control T-cell subsets. Omenn syndrome and CID/AS patients had around 100-fold fewer unique Treg TCR beta sequences, versus about 10-fold elsewhere.

The CDR3 loop spans 14 amino acids. Trimming took 1 base from V and 7 from J; bases not matched to a gene: 1. Germline lookup yields CDR1 SGHTA and CDR2 FQGNSA. TCRdb's copy holds only in-frame clones and misses some; the assay was immunoSEQ multiplex PCR. This sample has about 8,500 clones, with over 75% found just once. This same sample was also taken into another study, of regulatory T cells. From that second work: Primers: 52 TRBV forward and 13 TRBJ reverse.

This chain links TRBV7-2 with TRBJ1-4; 9 bases are shared with TRBD1. This clonotype originated in a human donor in good health. The material sequenced was CD8+ T cells sorted from blood. The CDR3: CASSLGTGVEKLFF. DNA of the CDR3: TGTGCCAGCAGCTTAGGGACAGGGGTTGAAAAACTGTTTTTT.